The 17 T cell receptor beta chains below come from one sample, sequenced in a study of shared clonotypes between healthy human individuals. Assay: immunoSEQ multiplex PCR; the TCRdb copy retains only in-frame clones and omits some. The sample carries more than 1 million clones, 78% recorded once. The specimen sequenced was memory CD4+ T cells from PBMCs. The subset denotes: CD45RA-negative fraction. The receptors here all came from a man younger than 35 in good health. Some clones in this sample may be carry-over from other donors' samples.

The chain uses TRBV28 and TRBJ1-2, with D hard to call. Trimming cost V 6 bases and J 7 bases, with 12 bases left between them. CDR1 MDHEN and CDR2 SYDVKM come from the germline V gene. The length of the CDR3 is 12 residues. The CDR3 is CASREFGGGYTF. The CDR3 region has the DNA TGTGCCAGCAGGGAATTCGGAGGTGGCTACACCTTC.

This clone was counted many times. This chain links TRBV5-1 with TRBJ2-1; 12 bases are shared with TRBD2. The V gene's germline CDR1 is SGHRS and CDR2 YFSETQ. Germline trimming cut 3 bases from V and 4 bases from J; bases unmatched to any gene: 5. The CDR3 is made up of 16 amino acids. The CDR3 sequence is CASSYHGTSGYNEQFF. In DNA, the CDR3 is TGCGCCAGCAGCTACCACGGGACTAGCGGGTACAATGAGCAGTTCTTC.

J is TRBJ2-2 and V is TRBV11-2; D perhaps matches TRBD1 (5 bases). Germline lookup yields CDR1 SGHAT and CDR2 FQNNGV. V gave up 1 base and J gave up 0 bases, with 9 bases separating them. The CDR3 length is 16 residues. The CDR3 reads CASSLGGSTNTGELFF. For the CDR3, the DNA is TGTGCCAGCAGCTTAGGGGGCAGTACGAACACCGGGGAGCTGTTTTTT.

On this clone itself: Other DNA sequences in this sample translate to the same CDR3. In DNA form, the CDR3 reads TGTGCCAGCAGCCCGACGAAAAACTATGGCTACACCTTC. Translated, it gives CASSPTKNYGYTF. The chain uses TRBV11-2 and TRBJ1-2; D unresolved. V was cut by 5 bases and J by 2 bases, with 9 bases left in between. The CDR3 loop spans 13 amino acids. Germline V gene data show CDR1 as SGHAT and CDR2 as FQNNGV.

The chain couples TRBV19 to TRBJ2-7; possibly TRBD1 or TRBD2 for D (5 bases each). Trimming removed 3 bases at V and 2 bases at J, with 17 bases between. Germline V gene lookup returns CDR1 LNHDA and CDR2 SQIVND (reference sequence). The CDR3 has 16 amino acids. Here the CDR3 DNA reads TGTGCCAGTAGTATCTCTAACAGGTTGGGGGCCTACGAGCAGTACTTC. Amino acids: CASSISNRLGAYEQYF.

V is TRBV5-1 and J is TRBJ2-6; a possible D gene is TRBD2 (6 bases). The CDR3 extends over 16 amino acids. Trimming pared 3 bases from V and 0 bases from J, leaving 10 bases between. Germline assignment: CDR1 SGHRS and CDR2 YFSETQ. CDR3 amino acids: CASSWGGVSGANVLTF. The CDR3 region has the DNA TGCGCCAGCAGCTGGGGAGGAGTCTCTGGGGCCAACGTCCTGACTTTC.

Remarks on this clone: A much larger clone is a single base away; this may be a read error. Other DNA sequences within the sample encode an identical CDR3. The CDR3 sequence: CASSLDRSSYEQYF. Here the CDR3 DNA reads TGTGCCAGCAGCCTCGACAGGAGCTCCTACGAGCAGTACTTC. The chain recombines TRBV7-2 with TRBJ2-7; D is perhaps TRBD1 (6 bases). The CDR3 length is 14 residues. CDR1 is SGHTA and CDR2 is FQGNSA in the germline V gene. V lost 5 bases, J lost 0 bases, and 11 bases lay in between.

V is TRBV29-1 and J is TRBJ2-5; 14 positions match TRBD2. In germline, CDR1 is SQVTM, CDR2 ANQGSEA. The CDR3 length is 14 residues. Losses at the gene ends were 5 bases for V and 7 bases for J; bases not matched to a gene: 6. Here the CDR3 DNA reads TGCAGCGTTTCGGGACTAGCGGGAGCGGGGACCCAGTACTTC. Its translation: CSVSGLAGAGTQYF.

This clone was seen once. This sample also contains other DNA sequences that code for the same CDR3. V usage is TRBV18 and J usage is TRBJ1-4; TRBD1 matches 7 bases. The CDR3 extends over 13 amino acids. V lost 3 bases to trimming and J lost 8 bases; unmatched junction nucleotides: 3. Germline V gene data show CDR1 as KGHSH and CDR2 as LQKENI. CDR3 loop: CASSPRQGEKLFF. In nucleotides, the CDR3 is TGTGCCAGCTCACCGAGACAGGGAGAAAAACTGTTTTTT.

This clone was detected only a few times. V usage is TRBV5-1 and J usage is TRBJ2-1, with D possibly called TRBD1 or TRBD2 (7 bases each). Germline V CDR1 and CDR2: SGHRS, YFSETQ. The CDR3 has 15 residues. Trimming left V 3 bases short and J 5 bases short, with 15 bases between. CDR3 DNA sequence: TGCGCCAGCAGCTCTCAGGGGGGGTTGAACAATGAGCAGTTCTTC. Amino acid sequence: CASSSQGGLNNEQFF. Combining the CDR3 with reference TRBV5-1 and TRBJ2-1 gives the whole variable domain KAGVTQTPRYLIKTRGQQVTLSCSPISGHRSVSWYQQTPGQGLQFLFEYFSETQRNKGNFPGRFSGRQFSNSRSEMNVSTLELGDSALYLCASSSQGGLNNEQFFGPGTRLTVL.

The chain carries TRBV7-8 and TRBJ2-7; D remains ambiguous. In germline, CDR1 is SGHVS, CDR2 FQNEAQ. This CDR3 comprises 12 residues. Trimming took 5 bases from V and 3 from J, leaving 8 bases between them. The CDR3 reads CASSPSLYEQYF. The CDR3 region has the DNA TGTGCCAGCAGCCCTTCACTCTACGAGCAGTACTTC.

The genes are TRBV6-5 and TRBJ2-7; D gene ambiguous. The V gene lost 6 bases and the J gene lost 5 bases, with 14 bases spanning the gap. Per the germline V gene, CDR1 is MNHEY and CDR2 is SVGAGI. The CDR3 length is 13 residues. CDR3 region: CASSLPHEDEQYF. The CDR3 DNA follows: TGTGCCAGCAGCCTTCCGCACGAGGACGAGCAGTACTTC.

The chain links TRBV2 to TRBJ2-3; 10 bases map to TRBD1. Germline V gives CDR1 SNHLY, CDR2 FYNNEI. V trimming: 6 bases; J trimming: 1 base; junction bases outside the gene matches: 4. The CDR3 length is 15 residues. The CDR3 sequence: CASRRGTGGTDTQYF. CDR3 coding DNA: TGTGCCAGCAGGAGAGGGACAGGGGGCACAGATACGCAGTATTTT. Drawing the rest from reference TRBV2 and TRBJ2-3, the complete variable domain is EPEVTQTPSHQVTQMGQEVILRCVPISNHLYFYWYRQILGQKVEFLVSFYNNEISEKSEIFDDQFSVERPDGSNFTLKIRSTKLEDSAMYFCASRRGTGGTDTQYFGPGTRLTVL.

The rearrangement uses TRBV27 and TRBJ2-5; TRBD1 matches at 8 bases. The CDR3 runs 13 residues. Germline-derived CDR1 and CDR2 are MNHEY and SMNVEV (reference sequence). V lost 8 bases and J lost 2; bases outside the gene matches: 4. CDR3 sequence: CASGRTGQETQYF. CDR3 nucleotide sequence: TGTGCCAGCGGGCGGACAGGGCAAGAGACCCAGTACTTC.

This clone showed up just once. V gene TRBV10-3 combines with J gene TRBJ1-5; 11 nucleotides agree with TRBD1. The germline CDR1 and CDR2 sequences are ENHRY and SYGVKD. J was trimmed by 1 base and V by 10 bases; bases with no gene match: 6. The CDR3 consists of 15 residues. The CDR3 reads CATSDRGQSNQPQHF. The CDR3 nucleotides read TGTGCCACCTCGGACAGGGGGCAAAGCAATCAGCCCCAGCATTTT.

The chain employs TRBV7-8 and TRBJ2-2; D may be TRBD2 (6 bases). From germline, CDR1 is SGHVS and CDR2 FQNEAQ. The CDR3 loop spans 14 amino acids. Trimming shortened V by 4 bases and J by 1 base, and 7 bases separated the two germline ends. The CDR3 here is CASSWGLNTGELFF. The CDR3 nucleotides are TGTGCCAGCAGCTGGGGACTGAACACCGGGGAGCTGTTTTTT.

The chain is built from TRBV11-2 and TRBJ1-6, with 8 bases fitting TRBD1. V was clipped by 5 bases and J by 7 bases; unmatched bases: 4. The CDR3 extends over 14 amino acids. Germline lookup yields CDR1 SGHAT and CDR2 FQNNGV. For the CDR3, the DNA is TGTGCCAGCAGCAGACAGGGGAACAATTCACCCCTCCACTTT. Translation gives CASSRQGNNSPLHF.